The 15 T cell receptor beta chains below come from one sample, sequenced in a study of T cell repertoires in cytomegalovirus infection. Using its own MiXCR run on the reads, TCRdb lists one record per CDR3 protein. The sample lists approximately 500,000 distinct CDR3 sequences; about 15% were seen once. Sequenced: CD8+ T cells from PBMCs. The source is a human donor in good health (CMV status not recorded). Some clones in this sample may be carry-over from other donors' samples.

This clonotype has only a few counts. The chain has TRBV5-6 and TRBJ2-1, with 10 bases aligning to TRBD1. The V and J ends lost 4 bases and 8 bases, in that order; junction bases with no gene match: 9. CDR1 is SGHDT and CDR2 is YYEEEE in the germline V gene. There are 15 residues in the CDR3. CDR3 coding DNA: TGTGCCAGCAGCGCCCCGGGACAGGGGCGCCATGAGCAGTTCTTC. Protein: CASSAPGQGRHEQFF.

The chain uses TRBV29-1 and TRBJ1-4; D unclear. The CDR3 has 15 residues. Trimming pared 6 bases from V and 3 bases from J, leaving 17 bases between. The germline gives CDR1 SQVTM, CDR2 ANQGSEA. The DNA of the CDR3 is TGCAGCGTCCAAAAGACGGGAAAACCTAATGAAAAACTGTTTTTT. As protein: CSVQKTGKPNEKLFF.

This rearrangement joins TRBV6-5 to TRBJ1-5; D is possibly TRBD1 (5 bases). The V and J ends lost 0 bases and 4 bases respectively, with 10 bases between them. CDR1 and CDR2 from the germline V gene are MNHEY and SVGAGI. The CDR3 has 15 amino acids. The DNA of the CDR3 is TGTGCCAGCAGTTACTCTCGGGGGAGGAATCAGCCCCAGCATTTT. The encoded protein is CASSYSRGRNQPQHF.

At least ten counts were recorded for this clonotype. The chain combines TRBV27 with TRBJ1-5; D is undetermined. Per germline, CDR1 MNHEY and CDR2 SMNVEV (reference sequence). Trimming pared 0 bases from V and 0 bases from J, leaving 9 bases between. The CDR3 runs 16 residues. CDR3 loop: CASSLSPVYSNQPQHF. For the CDR3, the DNA is TGTGCCAGCAGTTTATCACCAGTCTATAGCAATCAGCCCCAGCATTTT.

This clonotype was found a few times. The gene calls are TRBV4-1 and TRBJ2-1, with 10 bases lining up with TRBD2. CDR3 length: 20 amino acids. Trimming removed 2 bases from V and 0 bases from J; junction bases left unmatched: 13. CDR1 and CDR2 (germline): MGHRA, YSYEKL. CDR3 DNA sequence: TGCGCCAGCAGCCAAAGTGGGGCTAGCGGGGGAGCGTCCTCCTACAATGAGCAGTTCTTC. Translated: CASSQSGASGGASSYNEQFF.

The sample holds many counts of this clonotype. The chain uses TRBV7-8 and TRBJ1-2; D is ambiguous. CDR3 size: 12 residues. V shed 5 bases and J shed 8 bases, with 12 bases lying between them. Germline CDR1 reads SGHVS; CDR2 reads FQNEAQ. The CDR3 DNA is TGTGCCAGCAGCCTCGGGGTAGTAGGCTACACCTTC. Residues: CASSLGVVGYTF.

This clonotype has just a few counts. The chain carries TRBV19 and TRBJ2-1; D gene ambiguous. Germline loops: CDR1 LNHDA, CDR2 SQIVND (reference sequence). V was cut by 0 bases and J by 0 bases, with 12 bases left in between. CDR3 size: 17 residues. CDR3 DNA: TGTGCCAGTAGTATAGAGGGTTTACAGAGCTCCTACAATGAGCAGTTCTTC. Its protein is CASSIEGLQSSYNEQFF.

The chain employs TRBV19 and TRBJ2-2; TRBD2 aligns across 7 bases. The length of the CDR3 is 14 residues. The germline CDR1 and CDR2 sequences are LNHDA and SQIVND (reference sequence). V gave up 2 bases and J gave up 5 bases; unmatched junction bases: 2. CDR3 sequence reads: CASSIWEGTGELFF. DNA of the CDR3: TGTGCCAGTAGTATATGGGAGGGAACCGGGGAGCTGTTTTTT. The variable domain in full, completed from reference TRBV19 and TRBJ2-2, reads DGGITQSPKYLFRKEGQNVTLSCEQNLNHDAMYWYRQDPGQGLRLIYYSQIVNDFQKGDIAEGYSVSREKKESFPLTVTSAQKNPTAFYLCASSIWEGTGELFFGEGSRLTVL.

J is TRBJ2-4 and V is TRBV9, with D maybe TRBD2 (5 bases). This CDR3 comprises 14 residues. The germline V gene encodes CDR1 SGDLS and CDR2 YYNGEE. The V and J ends lost 3 bases and 6 bases respectively, with 13 bases between them. This CDR3 reads CASSAHTGRNIQYF. CDR3 bases: TGTGCCAGCAGCGCACACACGGGGAGAAACATTCAGTACTTC. Drawing the rest from reference TRBV9 and TRBJ2-4, the complete variable domain is DSGVTQTPKHLITATGQRVTLRCSPRSGDLSVYWYQQSLDQGLQFLIQYYNGEERAKGNILERFSAQQFPDLHSELNLSSLELGDSALYFCASSAHTGRNIQYFGAGTRLSVL.

Concerning this clonotype itself: A much more abundant neighbour one base away suggests this may be a read error. The chain joins TRBV10-3 to TRBJ1-5; 12 bases line up with TRBD1. The V segment lost 8 bases and the J segment 9 bases; nucleotides outside the gene matches: 8. The germline V gene encodes CDR1 ENHRY and CDR2 SYGVKD. This CDR3 region has 14 residues. In DNA, the CDR3 is TGTGCCATCGGGACAGGGGGCTACTATCGGCCCCAGCATTTT. As protein: CAIGTGGYYRPQHF.

The chain employs TRBV27 and TRBJ2-7; D is ambiguous. Germline V CDR1 and CDR2: MNHEY, SMNVEV (reference sequence). The V end lost 1 base, the J end lost 1 base, and 5 bases lay between the germline ends. The CDR3 extends over 13 amino acids. CDR3 sequence: CASSLLQSYEQYF. DNA of the CDR3: TGTGCCAGCAGTTTATTGCAGTCCTACGAGCAGTACTTC.

This clonotype has just a few counts. The chain recombines TRBV14 with TRBJ1-3, with D hard to call. CDR1 SGHDN and CDR2 FVKESK come from the germline V gene. The V and J ends lost 3 bases and 0 bases respectively, with 12 bases between them. CDR3 length equals 16 residues. The CDR3 region is CASSHRLYPSGNTIYF. CDR3 nucleotide sequence: TGTGCCAGCAGCCATCGTTTGTACCCCTCTGGAAACACCATATATTTT.

The chain has TRBV4-1 and TRBJ1-5, with no clear D. The CDR3 has 13 residues. V was cut by 3 bases and J by 8 bases, with 11 bases left in between. Germline lookup yields CDR1 MGHRA and CDR2 YSYEKL. CDR3 region: CASSHRAGEPQHF. The CDR3 nucleotides read TGCGCCAGCAGCCATCGGGCCGGGGAGCCCCAGCATTTT.

To note about this clonotype: One junction end does not reproduce the germline sequence, and a read error may be involved. The chain links TRBV27 to TRBJ2-1; D may be TRBD1 (5 bases). This CDR3 region has 15 residues. Looked up from germline, CDR1 is MNHEY and CDR2 is SMNVEV (reference sequence). This CDR3 reads CDSSFGASTYNEQFF. The CDR3 region has the DNA TGTGACAGCAGTTTTGGGGCTAGTACCTACAATGAGCAGTTCTTC.

The chain links TRBV29-1 to TRBJ1-2, with unresolved D. CDR1 is SQVTM and CDR2 is ANQGSEA in the germline V gene. The CDR3 has 16 amino acids. The germline V and J ends were trimmed by 2 bases and 7 bases, with 23 bases remaining between them. Here the CDR3 reads CSVEPYSAGQTGGYTF. CDR3 bases: TGCAGCGTTGAACCCTACTCTGCCGGGCAAACGGGTGGCTACACCTTC.